These 14 T cell receptor beta chains were sequenced from one sample in a study of CD8+CD57+ T cells in acquired aplastic anemia. TCR beta VDJ and CDR3 were profiled, and genomic DNA was the template. TCRdb reanalysed the reads using MiXCR and keeps one entry per CDR3 protein. The profile covers hundreds of thousands of distinct CDR3 sequences, with about two thirds appearing a single time and approximately 3.8% taken by the ten largest. Sequences were obtained from sorted CD4+, CD8+, or CD8+CD57+ T cells (not recorded which) from PBMCs. The receptors were gathered from a human donor in good health, serving as a control.

Many counts were recorded for this clonotype. The chain combines TRBV27 with TRBJ1-4; D is ambiguous. With 8 bases removed from V and 2 bases from J, the gap between germline ends came to 12 bases. This CDR3 comprises 14 residues. Germline CDR1 MNHEY, CDR2 SMNVEV (reference sequence). The CDR3 is CASALGWTNEKLFF. CDR3 DNA: TGTGCCAGCGCTCTCGGGTGGACTAATGAAAAACTGTTTTTT.

Worth noting for this clonotype: A much larger clone sits a single nucleotide away, making a read error possible. The conserved final phenylalanine or tryptophan is absent from the CDR3, which likely points to a read error. CDR3 DNA sequence: TGTGCCAGCAGTTTTCGTTTCCGGGGGGATAACAATGAGCAGTTCCTC. This gives the protein CASSFRFRGDNNEQFL. The rearrangement links TRBV6-2 or TRBV6-3 to TRBJ2-1; 7 nucleotides align to TRBD2. CDR1 and CDR2 from the germline V gene are MNHEY and SVGEGT. V lost 4 bases, J lost 5 bases, and 11 bases stayed unmatched. This CDR3 is built from 16 residues.

The CDR3 DNA sequence: TGTGCCAGCAGCTTAAGCTCGAAGCAGACCTATGGCTACACCTTC. It yields the protein CASSLSSKQTYGYTF. The gene calls are TRBV7-2 and TRBJ1-2; D gene uncertain. Germline CDR1 and CDR2: SGHTA and FQGNSA. This CDR3 contains 15 residues. Deletions cut 2 bases from V and 4 bases from J, with 14 bases between.

This rearrangement joins TRBV5-3 to TRBJ1-2; D gene uncertain. TRBV5-3 is an ORF; its function is uncertain. CDR3 size: 13 residues. V was shortened by 8 bases and J by 0 bases, with 11 bases between the two germline ends. In DNA form, the CDR3 reads TGTGCCAGTGAAGAACAGCCTAACTATGGCTACACCTTC. This codes for CASEEQPNYGYTF.

This clonotype occurred many times. The chain employs TRBV5-1 and TRBJ1-2, with no clear D. The germline CDR1 and CDR2 sequences are SGHRS and YFSETQ. This CDR3 region has 13 residues. Trimming left V 0 bases short and J 8 bases short, with 11 bases between. For the CDR3, the DNA is TGCGCCAGCAGCTTGGAGGCGGGAGGGGGCTACACCTTC. Translated: CASSLEAGGGYTF.

In regard to this clonotype: It is likely a read error, because the conserved phenylalanine at the end of the CDR3 is missing. The V and J genes are TRBV12-3 or TRBV12-4 and TRBJ2-3, with 7 bases identical to TRBD1. The CDR3 loop spans 14 amino acids. Germline trimming cut 6 bases from V and 2 bases from J; bases unmatched to any gene: 5. This chain's CDR3 is CASSMTGITDTQYL. CDR3 DNA: TGTGCCAGCAGCATGACAGGGATCACAGATACGCAGTATTTG.

V is TRBV25-1 and J is TRBJ1-4, with D maybe TRBD1 (6 bases). V gave up 3 bases and J gave up 8 bases, with 16 bases separating them. This CDR3 region has 15 residues. Germline V gene lookup returns CDR1 MGHDK and CDR2 SYGVNS. This CDR3 is CASSEPTGPGEKLFF. The CDR3 DNA follows: TGTGCCAGCAGTGAGCCTACAGGGCCTGGAGAAAAACTGTTTTTT. Full variable domain (remainder filled in from reference TRBV25-1 and TRBJ1-4): EADIYQTPRYLVIGTGKKITLECSQTMGHDKMYWYQQDPGMELHLIHYSYGVNSTEKGDLSSESTVSRIRTEHFPLTLESARPSHTSQYLCASSEPTGPGEKLFFGSGTQLSVL.

Worth noting for this clonotype: This is likely a read error, given that the CDR3 carries no conserved phenylalanine or tryptophan at its end. The J gene is TRBJ2-3, the V gene TRBV2, with 10 bases fitting TRBD2. The V gene's germline CDR1 is SNHLY and CDR2 FYNNEI. The CDR3 length is 16 residues. CDR3 nucleotide sequence: TGTGCCAGCAGCGAAGGTAGCGGGGGGTACACAGATACGCAGTATTTA. Translated, it gives CASSEGSGGYTDTQYL.

In regard to this clonotype: One end of the junction varies from germline; a read error may be responsible. The chain links TRBV20-1 to TRBJ2-2; 8 bases match TRBD2. The CDR3 totals 16 residues. Germline CDR1 is DFQATT and CDR2 is SNEGSKA (reference sequence). CDR3 loop: CSARGLAGPDTRELFF. The CDR3 region has the DNA TGCAGTGCTAGGGGGTTAGCGGGGCCTGACACCAGGGAGCTGTTTTTT.

This sequence joins TRBV20-1 and TRBJ2-5, with D possibly being TRBD1 or TRBD2 (7 bases each). V was clipped by 3 bases and J by 2 bases, with 16 bases between them. This CDR3 is built from 15 residues. Germline CDR1 and CDR2: DFQATT and SNEGSKA (reference sequence). The CDR3 reads CSASQGRGGQETQYF. The CDR3 DNA is TGCAGTGCTAGTCAGGGCAGGGGGGGGCAAGAGACCCAGTACTTC.

Worth noting for this clonotype: The missing conserved phenylalanine or tryptophan at the end of this CDR3 makes a read error likely. The limits of the CDR3 on the DNA are not certain, so only TCRdb's listed CDR3 is given. The rearrangement uses TRBV2 and TRBJ2-7; the table's TRBD1 call for D was not verified on the DNA. The CDR3 is 15 amino acids in total, end residues counted. The germline gives CDR1 SNHLY, CDR2 FYNNEI. Here the CDR3 reads CASSPRDTSSGNTIY.

The rearrangement joins TRBV30 to TRBJ2-7; D ambiguous. V lost 4 bases and J lost 2, with 6 bases in between. Looked up from germline, CDR1 is GTSNPN and CDR2 is SVGIG (reference sequence). CDR3 length equals 11 residues. CDR3: CAWTSTYEQYF. Written as DNA, the CDR3 is TGTGCCTGGACCAGTACCTACGAGCAGTACTTC.

The genes are TRBV19 and TRBJ1-2; tentative D call: TRBD1 (6 bases). This CDR3 has 13 residues. CDR1 LNHDA and CDR2 SQIVND come from the germline V gene (reference sequence). V lost 3 bases and J 7 bases, leaving 12 bases between the germline ends. The CDR3 protein is CASSMGGNFGYTF. DNA for the CDR3: TGTGCCAGTAGTATGGGGGGCAATTTTGGCTACACCTTC.

This clonotype was recorded only once. The J gene is TRBJ2-2, the V gene TRBV6-4; the D is unclear. The V gene lost 2 bases and the J gene lost 5 bases, with 9 bases spanning the gap. From germline, CDR1 is MRHNA and CDR2 SNTAGT. The CDR3 runs to 14 residues. The DNA for the CDR3 is TGTGCCAGCAGTGACAGGGCAGAGACCGGGGAGCTGTTTTTT. Translation gives CASSDRAETGELFF.